In this sample, the clone carrying this TCR beta chain turned up a few times. Per germline, CDR1 SGDLS and CDR2 YYNGEE. V was trimmed by 0 bases and J by 9 bases, leaving 19 bases between them. The CDR3 runs to 16 residues. This record belongs to a study of circulating and synovial CD4+ cells in juvenile arthritis. Data came from immunoSEQ multiplex PCR; TCRdb stores just in-frame clones and leaves some out. The sample carries over 30,000 clones, about 95% recorded once. The chain uses TRBV9 and TRBJ1-3; unclear D gene. The sequence came from a human donor with juvenile idiopathic arthritis. The specimen sequenced was CD4+ T cells from blood. The CDR3 spells CASSVAGGGQPVTIYF. The DNA of the CDR3 is TGTGCCAGCAGCGTAGCAGGAGGAGGCCAACCCGTCACCATATATTTT.